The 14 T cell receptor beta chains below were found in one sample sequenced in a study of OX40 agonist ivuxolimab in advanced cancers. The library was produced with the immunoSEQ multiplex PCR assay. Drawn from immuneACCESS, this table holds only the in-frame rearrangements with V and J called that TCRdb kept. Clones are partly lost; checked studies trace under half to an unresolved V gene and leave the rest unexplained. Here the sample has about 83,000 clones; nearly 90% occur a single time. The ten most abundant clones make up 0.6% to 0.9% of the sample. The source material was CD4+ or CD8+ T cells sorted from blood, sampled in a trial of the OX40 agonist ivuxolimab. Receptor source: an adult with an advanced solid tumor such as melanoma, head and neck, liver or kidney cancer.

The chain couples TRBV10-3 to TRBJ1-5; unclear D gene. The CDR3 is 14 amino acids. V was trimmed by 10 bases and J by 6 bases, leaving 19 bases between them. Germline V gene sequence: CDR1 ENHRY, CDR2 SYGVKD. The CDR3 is CATQNFGEGQPQHF. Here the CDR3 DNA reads TGTGCCACTCAAAACTTTGGTGAGGGTCAGCCCCAGCATTTT.

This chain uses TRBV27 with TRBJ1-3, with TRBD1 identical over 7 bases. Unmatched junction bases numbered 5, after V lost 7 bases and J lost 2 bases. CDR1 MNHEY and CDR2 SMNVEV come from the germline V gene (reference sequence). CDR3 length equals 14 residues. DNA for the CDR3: TGTGCCAGCACCTCTACAGGGGCTGGAAACACCATATATTTT. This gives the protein CASTSTGAGNTIYF.

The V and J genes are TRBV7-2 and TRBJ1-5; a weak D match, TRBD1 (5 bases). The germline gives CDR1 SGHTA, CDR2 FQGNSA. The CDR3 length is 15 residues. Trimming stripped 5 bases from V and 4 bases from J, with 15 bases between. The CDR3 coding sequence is TGTGCCAGCAGCCCGCGGGGGGGTGGGAATCAGCCCCAGCATTTT. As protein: CASSPRGGGNQPQHF.

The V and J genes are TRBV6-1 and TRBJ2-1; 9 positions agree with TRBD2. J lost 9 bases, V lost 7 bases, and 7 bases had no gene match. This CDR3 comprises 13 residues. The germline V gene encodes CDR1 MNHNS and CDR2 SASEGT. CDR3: CASKPSGRSEQFF. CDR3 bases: TGTGCCAGCAAACCAAGCGGGAGGAGTGAGCAGTTCTTC.

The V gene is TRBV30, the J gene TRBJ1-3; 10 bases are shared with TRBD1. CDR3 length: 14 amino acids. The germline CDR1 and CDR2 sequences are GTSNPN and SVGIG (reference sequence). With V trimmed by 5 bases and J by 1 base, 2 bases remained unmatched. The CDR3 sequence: CAWDRGRSGNTIYF. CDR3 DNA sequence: TGTGCCTGGGACAGGGGGCGATCTGGAAACACCATATATTTT.

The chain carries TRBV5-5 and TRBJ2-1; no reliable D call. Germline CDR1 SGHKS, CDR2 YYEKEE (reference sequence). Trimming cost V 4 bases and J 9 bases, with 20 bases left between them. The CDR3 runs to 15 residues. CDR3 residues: CASSLGAATNGEQFF. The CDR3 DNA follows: TGTGCCAGCAGCCTCGGAGCAGCTACAAACGGTGAGCAGTTCTTC. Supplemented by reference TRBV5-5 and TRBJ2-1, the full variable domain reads DAGVTQSPTHLIKTRGQQVTLRCSPISGHKSVSWYQQVLGQGPQFIFQYYEKEERGRGNFPDRFSARQFPNYSSELNVNALLLGDSALYLCASSLGAATNGEQFFGPGTRLTVL.

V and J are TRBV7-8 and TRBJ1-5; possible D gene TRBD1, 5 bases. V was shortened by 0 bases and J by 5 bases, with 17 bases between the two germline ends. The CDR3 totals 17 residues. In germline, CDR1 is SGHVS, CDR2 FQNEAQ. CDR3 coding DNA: TGTGCCAGCAGCTTAGCGTCGGGTCAGGGAGTCGATCAGCCCCAGCATTTT. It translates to CASSLASGQGVDQPQHF.

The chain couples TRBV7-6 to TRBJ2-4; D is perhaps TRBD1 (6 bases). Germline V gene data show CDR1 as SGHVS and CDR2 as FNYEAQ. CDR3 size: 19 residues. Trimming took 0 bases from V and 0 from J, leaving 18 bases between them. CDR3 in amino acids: CASSLAITGPGLAKNIQYF. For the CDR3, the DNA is TGTGCCAGCAGCTTAGCGATTACAGGGCCAGGTCTAGCCAAAAACATTCAGTACTTC.

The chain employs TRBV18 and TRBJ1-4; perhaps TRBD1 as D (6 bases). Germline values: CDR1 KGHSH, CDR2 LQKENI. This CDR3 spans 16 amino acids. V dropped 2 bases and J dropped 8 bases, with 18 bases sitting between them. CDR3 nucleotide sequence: TGTGCCAGCTCACCAAGGGACTTGACAGGAGTAGAAAAACTGTTTTTT. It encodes CASSPRDLTGVEKLFF.

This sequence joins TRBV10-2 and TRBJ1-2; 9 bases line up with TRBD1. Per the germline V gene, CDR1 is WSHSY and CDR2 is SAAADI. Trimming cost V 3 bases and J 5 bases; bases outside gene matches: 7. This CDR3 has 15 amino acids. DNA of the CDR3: TGCGCCAGCAGTGACCATGGACAGGGGAAGTATGGCTACACCTTC. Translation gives CASSDHGQGKYGYTF.

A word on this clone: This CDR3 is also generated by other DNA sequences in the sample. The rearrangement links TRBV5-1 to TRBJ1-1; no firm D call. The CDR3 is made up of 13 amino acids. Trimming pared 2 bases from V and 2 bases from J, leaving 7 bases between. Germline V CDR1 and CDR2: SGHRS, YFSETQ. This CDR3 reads CASSFTTNTEAFF. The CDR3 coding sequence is TGCGCCAGCAGCTTTACGACAAACACTGAAGCTTTCTTT.

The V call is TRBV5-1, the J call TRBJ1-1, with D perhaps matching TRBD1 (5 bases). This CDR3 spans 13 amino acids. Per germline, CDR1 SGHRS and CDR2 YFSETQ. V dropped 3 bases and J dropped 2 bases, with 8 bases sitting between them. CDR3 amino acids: CASSWDQNTEAFF. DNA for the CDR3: TGCGCCAGCAGCTGGGACCAAAACACTGAAGCTTTCTTT.

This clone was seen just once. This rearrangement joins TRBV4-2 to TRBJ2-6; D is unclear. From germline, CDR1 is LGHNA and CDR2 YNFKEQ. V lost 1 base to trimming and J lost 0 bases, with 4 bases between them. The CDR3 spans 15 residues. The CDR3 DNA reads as TGTGCCAGCAGCCAAGGCCCCTCTGGGGCCAACGTCCTGACTTTC. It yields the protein CASSQGPSGANVLTF.

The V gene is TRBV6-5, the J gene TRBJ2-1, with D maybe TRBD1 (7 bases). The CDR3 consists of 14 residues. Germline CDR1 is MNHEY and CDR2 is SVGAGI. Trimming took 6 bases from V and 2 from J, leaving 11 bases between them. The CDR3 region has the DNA TGTGCCAGCAGGGGGGGACAGACCTACAATGAGCAGTTCTTC. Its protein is CASRGGQTYNEQFF.